This TCR beta chain was captured by sequencing in a study of vaccination effects on CD4 cells after COVID-19. Study-level points and caveats: Convalescent patients were scarce in the study, and it lacked early post-infection timepoints.

Generated by immunoSEQ multiplex PCR, the TCRdb table keeps only in-frame clones and is missing some. The sample contains 50,000 to 60,000 clones, about 83% of which appear only once. Having been cultured for about ten days, the cells underwent CD4+ T cell isolation. The germline V gene has CDR1 MDHEN and CDR2 SYDVKM. The CDR3 is 12 amino acids. Between the trimmed V and J ends, which lost 4 bases and 8 bases, there was a span of 11 bases. In regard to this clone: Antigen unknown.

Material: CD4+ T cells from PBMCs cultured without peptide, obtained before COVID-19 vaccination. The receptor was derived from a human donor who received a COVID-19 vaccine. The rearrangement joins TRBV28 to TRBJ1-2; D possibly corresponds to TRBD1 (5 bases). CDR3 protein: CASSSPGVGYTF. CDR3 nucleotides: TGTGCCAGCAGTTCTCCGGGGGTCGGCTACACCTTC.